The next 18 T cell receptor beta chains were all read from a single sample in a study of T cells in Graves' hyperthyroidism and ophthalmopathy. TCR beta CDR3 regions were amplified from RNA transcripts. RT-PCR in the first round (using the HTBI primer set) targeted the TCR CDR3. TCRdb independently ran MiXCR on the multiplex PCR reads; one entry per CDR3 protein. The data show roughly 240,000 distinct CDR3 sequences, more than 20% seen once. Source material: blood. The origin of the receptors is a woman aged 35 to 49 with Graves' ophthalmopathy.

The chain carries TRBV7-9 and TRBJ1-3; possibly TRBD1 for D (6 bases). V was clipped by 4 bases and J by 4 bases, with 11 bases between them. Germline CDR1 reads SEHNR; CDR2 reads FQNEAQ (reference sequence). The CDR3 spans 14 residues. DNA for the CDR3: TGTGCCAGCAGCTCCCGACAGGCGGGAAACACCATATATTTT. It yields the protein CASSSRQAGNTIYF.

This clonotype showed up many times. The chain carries TRBV2 and TRBJ1-1; TRBD1 matches at 10 bases. This CDR3 has 17 amino acids. From germline, CDR1 is SNHLY and CDR2 FYNNEI. The V and J ends lost 6 bases and 0 bases, in that order; junction bases with no gene match: 10. CDR3 sequence: CASRGHGTGAMNTEAFF. The CDR3 DNA is TGTGCCAGCAGGGGGCATGGGACAGGGGCGATGAACACTGAAGCTTTCTTT.

This clonotype was counted ten times or more. The chain couples TRBV19 to TRBJ1-2, with TRBD1 identical over 7 bases. Trimming took 4 bases from V and 5 from J; bases not matched to a gene: 7. The CDR3 spans 14 residues. CDR1 is LNHDA, CDR2 SQIVND, per germline (reference sequence). The CDR3 reads CASSTPVQGYGYTF. In DNA, the CDR3 is TGTGCCAGTAGTACCCCGGTACAGGGGTATGGCTACACCTTC.

Many counts were recorded for this clonotype. The chain carries TRBV20-1 and TRBJ1-5; the D gene is possibly TRBD1 (5 bases). V lost 5 bases to trimming and J lost 2 bases, with 10 bases between them. The CDR3 loop spans 13 amino acids. In germline, CDR1 is DFQATT, CDR2 SNEGSKA (reference sequence). The CDR3 spells CSAGGKGNQPQHF. In DNA, the CDR3 is TGCAGTGCTGGGGGAAAGGGCAATCAGCCCCAGCATTTT.

In its sample, this clonotype was seen many times. The gene calls are TRBV12-3 or TRBV12-4 and TRBJ2-5; D ambiguous. V lost 5 bases to trimming and J lost 1 base, with 8 bases between them. This CDR3 comprises 13 residues. The CDR3, as DNA: TGTGCCAGCAGTGACGGATTCCAAGAGACCCAGTACTTC. Residues: CASSDGFQETQYF.

This clonotype occurred many times. The V gene is TRBV2, the J gene TRBJ2-7; the match to TRBD1 covers 8 bases. The germline gives CDR1 SNHLY, CDR2 FYNNEI. V was pared by 6 bases and J by 4 bases, with 8 bases of the junction left unmatched. CDR3 length equals 14 residues. CDR3 in amino acids: CASRDRVYTYEQYF. DNA for the CDR3: TGTGCCAGCAGGGACAGGGTCTATACTTACGAGCAGTACTTC.

The chain uses TRBV18 and TRBJ1-2; no clear D gene. This CDR3 has 12 residues. The V end lost 5 bases, the J end lost 2 bases, and 6 bases lay between the germline ends. In germline, CDR1 is KGHSH, CDR2 LQKENI. In nucleotides, the CDR3 is TGTGCCAGCTCATCTCCGAACTATGGCTACACCTTC. It encodes CASSSPNYGYTF.

This clonotype was detected ten times or more. V is TRBV15 and J is TRBJ2-2; D possibly uses TRBD1 or TRBD2 (6 bases each). The ends were cut back, 5 bases at V and 0 bases at J, with 13 bases in the middle. The length of the CDR3 is 16 residues. Germline V gene sequence: CDR1 LNHNV, CDR2 YYDKDF (reference sequence). This CDR3 is CATSPRRGTNTGELFF. The CDR3 DNA follows: TGTGCCACCAGCCCCCGGAGGGGGACGAACACCGGGGAGCTGTTTTTT.

This clonotype came up many times. The V gene is TRBV29-1, the J gene TRBJ2-2, with 11 positions matching TRBD2. CDR3 length: 15 amino acids. Trimming at V came to 3 bases and at J to 6 bases, leaving 6 bases not matched to a gene. Germline values: CDR1 SQVTM, CDR2 ANQGSEA. For the CDR3, the DNA is TGCAGCGTTGATGTAGCGGGAGGGTTGGCCGGGGAGCTGTTTTTT. Amino acids: CSVDVAGGLAGELFF.

This clonotype was seen ten or more times. V gene TRBV12-3 or TRBV12-4 combines with J gene TRBJ2-5; the D call may be TRBD1 or TRBD2 (5 bases each). V lost 8 bases and J 0 bases, leaving 16 bases between the germline ends. This CDR3 has 15 residues. The CDR3 sequence is CASAWGPGYQETQYF. As DNA, the CDR3 is TGTGCCAGCGCCTGGGGCCCGGGATACCAAGAGACCCAGTACTTC.

This clonotype was recorded many times. CDR3 in DNA: TGTGCCAGCAGTTTATTCGGTGCGGGGGCCGGTGAAGCTTTCTTT. It yields the protein CASSLFGAGAGEAFF. The genes are TRBV27 and TRBJ1-1, with D maybe TRBD1 (6 bases). Trimming removed 1 base at V and 7 bases at J, with 16 bases between. Germline V CDR1 and CDR2: MNHEY, SMNVEV (reference sequence). This CDR3 is built from 15 residues.

The chain carries TRBV30 and TRBJ2-5, with D hard to call. CDR1 GTSNPN and CDR2 SVGIG come from the germline V gene (reference sequence). Trimming stripped 4 bases from V and 4 bases from J, with 7 bases between. This CDR3 spans 11 amino acids. The DNA of the CDR3 is TGTGCCTGGACAACCAGAGAGACCCAGTACTTC. This codes for CAWTTRETQYF.

This clonotype was detected many times. The chain combines TRBV7-6 with TRBJ2-1; 9 bases line up with TRBD2. Germline V lookup: CDR1 SGHVS, CDR2 FNYEAQ. The CDR3 loop spans 17 amino acids. The junction had 11 bases not matched to a gene; V was cut back by 2 bases and J by 6 bases. CDR3 DNA sequence: TGTGCCAGCAGCTTATGGTTAGCGGGAGTGCCGACCAATGAGCAGTTCTTC. Translating gives CASSLWLAGVPTNEQFF. The entire variable domain, with the rest obtained from reference TRBV7-6 and TRBJ2-1, is as follows: GAGVSQSPRYKVTKRGQDVALRCDPISGHVSLYWYRQALGQGPEFLTYFNYEAQQDKSGLPNDRFSAERPEGSISTLTIQRTEQRDSAMYRCASSLWLAGVPTNEQFFGPGTRLTVL.

This clonotype was found many times. The chain links TRBV6-5 to TRBJ2-7; perhaps TRBD2 as D (6 bases). The CDR3 sequence is 13 residues long. V dropped 2 bases and J dropped 6 bases, with 11 bases sitting between them. The germline V gene has CDR1 MNHEY and CDR2 SVGAGI. The CDR3 protein is CASSYGGAREQYF. In nucleotides, the CDR3 is TGTGCCAGCAGTTACGGAGGGGCACGCGAGCAGTACTTC.

There are many counts of this clonotype. The V gene is TRBV25-1, the J gene TRBJ2-7; D not certain. Trimming pared 3 bases from V and 4 bases from J, leaving 16 bases between. CDR1 MGHDK and CDR2 SYGVNS come from the germline V gene. This CDR3 region has 15 residues. Here the CDR3 DNA reads TGTGCCAGCAGTGATCCGACACCGGGTGGGTACGAGCAGTACTTC. Amino acid sequence: CASSDPTPGGYEQYF.

This clonotype was seen repeatedly, ten times or more. The V gene is TRBV20-1, the J gene TRBJ2-2, with TRBD2 as a possible D gene (6 bases). The V gene lost 3 bases and the J gene lost 1 base, with 12 bases spanning the gap. This CDR3 has 15 amino acids. Looked up from germline, CDR1 is DFQATT and CDR2 is SNEGSKA (reference sequence). In DNA form, the CDR3 reads TGCAGTGCTAGTTTAGCGGTTCGGAACACCGGGGAGCTGTTTTTT. Protein sequence: CSASLAVRNTGELFF.

In its sample, this clonotype was seen many times. The chain uses TRBV2 and TRBJ2-4; TRBD1 might be the D (5 bases). The germline gives CDR1 SNHLY, CDR2 FYNNEI. The CDR3 has 13 amino acids. Trimming pared 2 bases from V and 9 bases from J, leaving 11 bases between. The CDR3 nucleotides are TGTGCCAGCAGTGAAAGGCAGGGAAGCATTCAGTACTTC. It encodes CASSERQGSIQYF.

This clonotype was counted ten times or more. J is TRBJ2-7 and V is TRBV20-1; D is perhaps TRBD1 or TRBD2 (6 bases each). The germline CDR1 and CDR2 sequences are DFQATT and SNEGSKA (reference sequence). The CDR3 sequence is 15 residues long. V was shortened by 2 bases and J by 2 bases, with 16 bases between the two germline ends. CDR3: CSARIKGGPTYEQYF. CDR3 nucleotides: TGCAGTGCTAGAATTAAAGGGGGGCCCACCTACGAGCAGTACTTC.